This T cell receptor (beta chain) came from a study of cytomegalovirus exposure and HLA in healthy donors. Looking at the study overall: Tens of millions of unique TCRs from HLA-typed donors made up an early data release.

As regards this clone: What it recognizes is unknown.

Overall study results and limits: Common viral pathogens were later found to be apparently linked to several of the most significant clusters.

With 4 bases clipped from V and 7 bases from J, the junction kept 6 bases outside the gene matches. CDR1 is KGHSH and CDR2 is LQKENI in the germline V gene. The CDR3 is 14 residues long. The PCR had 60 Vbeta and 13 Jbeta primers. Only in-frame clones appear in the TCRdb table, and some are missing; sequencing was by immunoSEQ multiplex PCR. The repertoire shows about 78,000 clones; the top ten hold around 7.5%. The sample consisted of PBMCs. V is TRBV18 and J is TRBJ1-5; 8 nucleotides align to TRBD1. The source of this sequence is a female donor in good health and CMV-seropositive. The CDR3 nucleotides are TGTGCCAGCTCACAGACAGGGGTGAAACAGCCCCAGCATTTT. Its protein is CASSQTGVKQPQHF.